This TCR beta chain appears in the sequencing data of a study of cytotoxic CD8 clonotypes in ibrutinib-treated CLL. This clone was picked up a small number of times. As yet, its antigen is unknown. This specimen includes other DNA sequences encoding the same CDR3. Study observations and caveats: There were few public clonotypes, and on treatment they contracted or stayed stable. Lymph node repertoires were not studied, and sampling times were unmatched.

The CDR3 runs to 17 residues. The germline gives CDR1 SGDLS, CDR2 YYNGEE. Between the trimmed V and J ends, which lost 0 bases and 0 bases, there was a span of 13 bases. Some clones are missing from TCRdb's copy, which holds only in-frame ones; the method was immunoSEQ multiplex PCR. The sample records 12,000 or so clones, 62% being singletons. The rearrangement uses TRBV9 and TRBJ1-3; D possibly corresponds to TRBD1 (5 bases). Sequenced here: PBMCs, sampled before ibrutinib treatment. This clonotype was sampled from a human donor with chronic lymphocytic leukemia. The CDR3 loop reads CASSVGGRPSSGNTIYF. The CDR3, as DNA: TGTGCCAGCAGCGTAGGGGGACGGCCGAGCTCTGGAAACACCATATATTTT.